The 9 T cell receptor beta chains below all came from one sample that was sequenced in a study of OX40 agonist ivuxolimab in advanced cancers. Method: immunoSEQ multiplex PCR; TCRdb's copy keeps in-frame clones and lacks some. The sample lists tens of thousands of clones, 89% seen once, with over 8% in the top ten. The specimen comprised CD4+ or CD8+ T cells sorted from blood, sampled in a trial of the OX40 agonist ivuxolimab. The receptors shown here come from an adult with an advanced solid tumor such as melanoma, head and neck, liver or kidney cancer.

This chain connects TRBV11-3 to TRBJ1-5, with D hard to call. V was trimmed by 0 bases and J by 0 bases, leaving 6 bases between them. CDR3 size: 15 residues. CDR1 and CDR2 (germline): SGHNT, YENEEA. As DNA, the CDR3 is TGTGCCAGCAGCTTAGACAGCTATAGCAATCAGCCCCAGCATTTT. Translated, it gives CASSLDSYSNQPQHF.

V and J are TRBV18 and TRBJ1-2; D uncertain. Looked up from germline, CDR1 is KGHSH and CDR2 is LQKENI. The V gene lost 2 bases and the J gene lost 1 base, with 11 bases spanning the gap. This CDR3 spans 15 amino acids. The CDR3 protein is CASSPITDFNYGYTF. The CDR3 DNA is TGTGCCAGCTCACCAATCACAGACTTTAACTATGGCTACACCTTC.

The chain carries TRBV9 and TRBJ2-3; D is possibly TRBD2 (6 bases). CDR1 and CDR2 (germline): SGDLS, YYNGEE. This CDR3 has 16 residues. V was clipped by 4 bases and J by 3 bases, with 18 bases between them. Written as DNA, the CDR3 is TGTGCCAGCAGCCGGCGGAGGGGACTGGGTACAGATACGCAGTATTTT. Protein: CASSRRRGLGTDTQYF. The complete variable domain, with remaining parts taken from reference TRBV9 and TRBJ2-3, reads DSGVTQTPKHLITATGQRVTLRCSPRSGDLSVYWYQQSLDQGLQFLIQYYNGEERAKGNILERFSAQQFPDLHSELNLSSLELGDSALYFCASSRRRGLGTDTQYFGPGTRLTVL.

The genes are TRBV2 and TRBJ2-7; D gene unclear. Germline loops: CDR1 SNHLY, CDR2 FYNNEI. V lost 7 bases to trimming and J lost 2 bases, with 9 bases between them. CDR3 length: 12 residues. The CDR3 DNA sequence: TGTGCCAGCAACGAATCCCCCTACGAGCAGTACTTC. This encodes CASNESPYEQYF.

This clone has a single count. V gene TRBV5-8 combines with J gene TRBJ2-4, with D unresolved. This CDR3 comprises 14 residues. CDR1 and CDR2 from the germline V gene are SGHTS and YDEGEE. Trimming shortened V by 1 base and J by 0 bases, and 5 bases separated the two germline ends. The DNA of the CDR3 is TGTGCCAGCAGCTTGTCGGTAGCCAAAAACATTCAGTACTTC. It yields the protein CASSLSVAKNIQYF. Full variable domain (missing parts from reference TRBV5-8 and TRBJ2-4): EAGVTQSPTHLIKTRGQQATLRCSPISGHTSVYWYQQALGLGLQFLLWYDEGEERNRGNFPPRFSGRQFPNYSSELNVNALELEDSALYLCASSLSVAKNIQYFGAGTRLSVL.

This clone was counted a few times. The V gene is TRBV19, the J gene TRBJ2-3; TRBD1 might be the D (6 bases). The CDR3 spans 14 residues. V dropped 6 bases and J dropped 6 bases, with 16 bases sitting between them. Germline assignment: CDR1 LNHDA and CDR2 SQIVND (reference sequence). The DNA of the CDR3 is TGTGCCAGTAGAGCCCAGGGGCGCCCGGATACGCAGTATTTT. It codes for CASRAQGRPDTQYF. Full variable domain (outside the CDR3, taken from reference TRBV19 and TRBJ2-3): DGGITQSPKYLFRKEGQNVTLSCEQNLNHDAMYWYRQDPGQGLRLIYYSQIVNDFQKGDIAEGYSVSREKKESFPLTVTSAQKNPTAFYLCASRAQGRPDTQYFGPGTRLTVL.

This clone has just a few counts. The V gene is TRBV4-1, the J gene TRBJ2-7, with D uncertain. CDR3 length equals 17 residues. The ends were cut back, 3 bases at V and 0 bases at J, with 18 bases in the middle. Germline assignment: CDR1 MGHRA and CDR2 YSYEKL. The CDR3 sequence: CASSHPVKGLSSYEQYF. Written as DNA, the CDR3 is TGCGCCAGCAGCCACCCCGTCAAGGGTCTTAGCTCCTACGAGCAGTACTTC.

This clone was detected once. V and J are TRBV11-2 and TRBJ2-1; TRBD1 matches 8 bases. This CDR3 has 18 residues. The V and J ends lost 4 bases and 2 bases, in that order; junction bases with no gene match: 13. Germline-derived CDR1 and CDR2 are SGHAT and FQNNGV. In DNA, the CDR3 is TGTGCCAGCAGCTCCCAGGGAGTGGGCAGGGGGCCCTACAATGAGCAGTTCTTC. Its translation: CASSSQGVGRGPYNEQFF.

J is TRBJ2-7 and V is TRBV5-6; D call uncertain. The CDR3 loop spans 13 amino acids. Germline V gene sequence: CDR1 SGHDT, CDR2 YYEEEE. V lost 0 bases, J lost 3 bases, and 7 bases lay in between. The CDR3: CASSLGQVYEQYF. CDR3 bases: TGTGCCAGCAGCTTGGGCCAAGTCTACGAGCAGTACTTC.